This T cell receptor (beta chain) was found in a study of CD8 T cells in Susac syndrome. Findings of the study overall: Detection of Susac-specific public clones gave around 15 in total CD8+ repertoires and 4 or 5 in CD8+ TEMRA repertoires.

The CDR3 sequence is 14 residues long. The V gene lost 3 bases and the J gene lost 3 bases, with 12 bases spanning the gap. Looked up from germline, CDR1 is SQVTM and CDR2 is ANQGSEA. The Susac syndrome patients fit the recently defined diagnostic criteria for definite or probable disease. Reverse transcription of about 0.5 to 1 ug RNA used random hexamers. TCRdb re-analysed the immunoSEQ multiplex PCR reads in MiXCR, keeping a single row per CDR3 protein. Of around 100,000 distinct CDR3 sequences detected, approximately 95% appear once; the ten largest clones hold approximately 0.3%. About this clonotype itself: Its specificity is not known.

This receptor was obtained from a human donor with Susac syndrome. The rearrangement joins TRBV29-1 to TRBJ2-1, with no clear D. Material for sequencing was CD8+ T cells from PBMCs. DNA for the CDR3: TGCAGCGTTGACGCCAGCGTTGACTACAATGAGCAGTTCTTC. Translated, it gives CSVDASVDYNEQFF.